This T cell receptor beta chain appears in the sequencing data of a study of OX40 agonist ivuxolimab in advanced cancers. Across the whole study: Treatment received earlier with anti-PD-1, anti-PD-L1 or anti-CTLA-4 agents was allowed, and under 50% had some.

TCRdb keeps only in-frame clones here, not all; method: immunoSEQ multiplex PCR. The sample lists around 62,000 clones, about 84% occurring once. From germline, CDR1 is LGHNA and CDR2 YSLEER. This CDR3 region has 15 residues. J lost 8 bases, V lost 4 bases, and 14 bases had no gene match. This TCR was sampled from an adult with an advanced solid tumor such as melanoma, head and neck, liver or kidney cancer. Sequencing was performed on CD4+ or CD8+ T cells sorted from blood, taken in a trial of the OX40 agonist ivuxolimab. The gene calls are TRBV4-3 and TRBJ2-7, with 7 positions matching TRBD1. The CDR3 DNA reads as TGCGCCAGCAGCCTTGATTGGACAGGCGTCGGGAAGCAGTACTTC. Translated, it gives CASSLDWTGVGKQYF.